This T cell receptor (beta chain) was identified during a study of blood T cell repertoires in COVID-19. Turning to the study itself: Some COVID-19 samples were acute and others convalescent; all came from the United States, Italy and Spain.

The Seattle patients joined while their infection was active and were tracked longitudinally afterward. Germline CDR1 reads SGHRS; CDR2 reads YFSETQ. CDR3 length: 14 residues. With V trimmed by 4 bases and J by 5 bases, 9 bases remained unmatched. Authors' data handling: Nucleated cell counts were estimated from reference gene primer amplification. TCRdb's copy holds only in-frame clones and misses some; the assay was immunoSEQ multiplex PCR. V, J and clone size reflect that table, while D and trimming were determined from the DNA. The data contain 450,000 or so clones, 70% to 90% of them singletons. This TCR derives from a man younger than 35 with COVID-19, enrolled during active disease. V usage is TRBV5-1 and J usage is TRBJ2-7; 7 bases line up with TRBD2. The sequenced sample consisted of peripheral blood. This CDR3 reads CASSANGGSDEQYF. The DNA of the CDR3 is TGCGCCAGCAGCGCAAACGGGGGGTCAGACGAGCAGTACTTC. The full variable domain, completed using reference TRBV5-1 and TRBJ2-7, is KAGVTQTPRYLIKTRGQQVTLSCSPISGHRSVSWYQQTPGQGLQFLFEYFSETQRNKGNFPGRFSGRQFSNSRSEMNVSTLELGDSALYLCASSANGGSDEQYFGPGTRLTVT.